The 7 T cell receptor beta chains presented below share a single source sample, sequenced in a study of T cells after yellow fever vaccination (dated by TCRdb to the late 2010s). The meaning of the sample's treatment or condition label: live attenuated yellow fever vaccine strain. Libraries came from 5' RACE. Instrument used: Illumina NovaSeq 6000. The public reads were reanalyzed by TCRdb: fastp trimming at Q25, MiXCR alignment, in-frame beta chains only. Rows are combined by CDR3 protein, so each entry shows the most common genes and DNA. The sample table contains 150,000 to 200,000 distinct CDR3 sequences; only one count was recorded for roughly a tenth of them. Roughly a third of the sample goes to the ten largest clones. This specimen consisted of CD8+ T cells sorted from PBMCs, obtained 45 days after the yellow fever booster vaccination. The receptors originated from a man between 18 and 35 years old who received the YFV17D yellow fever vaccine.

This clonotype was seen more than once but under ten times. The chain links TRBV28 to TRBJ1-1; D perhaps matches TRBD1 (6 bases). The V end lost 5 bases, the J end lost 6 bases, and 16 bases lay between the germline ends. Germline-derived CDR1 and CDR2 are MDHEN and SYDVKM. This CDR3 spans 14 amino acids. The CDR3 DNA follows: TGTGCCAGCAGTCCTCTTAGACAGGCGCCTGAAGCTTTCTTT. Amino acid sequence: CASSPLRQAPEAFF.

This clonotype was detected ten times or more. CDR3: CASSYDASGYEQYF. CDR3 DNA: TGTGCCAGCAGTTACGATGCATCTGGCTACGAGCAGTACTTC. J is TRBJ2-7 and V is TRBV6-2 or TRBV6-3; no clear D. Germline V gene lookup returns CDR1 MNHEY and CDR2 SVGEGT. V was shortened by 2 bases and J by 3 bases, with 11 bases between the two germline ends. The length of the CDR3 is 14 residues.

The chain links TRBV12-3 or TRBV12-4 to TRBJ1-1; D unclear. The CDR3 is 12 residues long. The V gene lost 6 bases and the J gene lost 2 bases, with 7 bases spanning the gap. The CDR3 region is CASRRPNTEAFF. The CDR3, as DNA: TGTGCCAGCAGACGACCAAACACTGAAGCTTTCTTT.

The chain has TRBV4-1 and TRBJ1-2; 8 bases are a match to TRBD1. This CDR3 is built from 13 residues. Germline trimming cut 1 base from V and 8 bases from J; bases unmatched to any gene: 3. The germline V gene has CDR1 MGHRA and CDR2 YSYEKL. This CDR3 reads CASSQGTGQGYTF. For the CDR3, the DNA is TGCGCCAGCAGCCAAGGGACAGGGCAGGGCTACACCTTC.

The DNA of the CDR3 is TGTGCCAGCAGCTTAACGAGCTCGTTGGTAGCGGGGAGAACAGATACGCAGTATTTT. Residues: CASSLTSSLVAGRTDTQYF. V and J are TRBV7-3 and TRBJ2-3, with TRBD2 matching 8 bases. CDR1 and CDR2 from the germline V gene are SGHTA and FQGTGA. The CDR3 consists of 19 residues. Trimming took 0 bases from V and 3 from J; bases not matched to a gene: 14.

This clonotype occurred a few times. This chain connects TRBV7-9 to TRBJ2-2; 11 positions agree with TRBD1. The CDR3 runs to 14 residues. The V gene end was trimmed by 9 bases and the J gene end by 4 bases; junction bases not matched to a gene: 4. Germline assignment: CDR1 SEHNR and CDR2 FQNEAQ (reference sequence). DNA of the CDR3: TGTGCCAGACCCGGGACAGGGGGCACCGGGGAGCTGTTTTTT. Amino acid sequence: CARPGTGGTGELFF. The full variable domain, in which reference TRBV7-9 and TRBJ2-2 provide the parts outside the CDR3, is DTGVSQNPRHKITKRGQNVTFRCDPISEHNRLYWYRQTLGQGPEFLTYFQNEAQLEKSRLLSDRFSAERPKGSFSTLEIQRTEQGDSAMYLCARPGTGGTGELFFGEGSRLTVL.

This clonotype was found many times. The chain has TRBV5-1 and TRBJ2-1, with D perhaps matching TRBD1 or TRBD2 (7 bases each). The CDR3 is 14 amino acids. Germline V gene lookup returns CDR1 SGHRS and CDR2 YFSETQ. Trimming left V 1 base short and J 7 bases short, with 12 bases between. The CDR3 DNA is TGCGCCAGCAGCTTGAGACAGGGAGGGAATGAGCAGTTCTTC. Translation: CASSLRQGGNEQFF.